This TCR beta chain was recovered during a study of blood T cell repertoires in COVID-19. Germline V gives CDR1 LNHDA, CDR2 SQIVND (reference sequence). The CDR3 runs 13 residues. Deletions cut 4 bases from V and 1 base from J, with 7 bases between. Clones were read by immunoSEQ multiplex PCR, and TCRdb kept only the in-frame ones, dropping some. Of about 72,000 clones listed, roughly 89% are singletons. The chain carries TRBV19 and TRBJ1-1; no reliable D call. This sequence originates from a man younger than 40 with acute or convalescent COVID-19. Material for sequencing was peripheral blood. The CDR3 here is CASSRNGNTEAFF. In nucleotides, the CDR3 is TGTGCCAGTAGTAGAAACGGGAACACTGAAGCTTTCTTT.